This note documents a single TCR beta chain sequence. What it recognizes is unknown. PCR or immunohistochemistry showed mismatch repair deficiency in every enrolled patient. This specimen comes from a study of PD-1 blockade in mismatch repair-deficient tumors. Study at large: Patients had eleven to twelve mismatch repair-deficient cancer types, all previously treated and progressing. Study-wide results and limits: Rapid post-treatment expansion, then contraction, generally preceding radiologic response, marked tumor-resident clones.

The V end lost 0 bases, the J end lost 4 bases, and 9 bases lay between the germline ends. CDR3 length equals 13 residues. Germline loops: CDR1 GTSNPN, CDR2 SVGIG (reference sequence). This table comes from immunoSEQ multiplex PCR, and its TCRdb copy is limited to in-frame clones, with some not included. The data contain under 95,000 clones, about 85% of them seen just once; the ten biggest clones take up approximately 2.7%. The specimen was peripheral blood, collected 12 weeks after starting pembrolizumab. The source of this sequence is an adult with mismatch repair-deficient cancer. The rearrangement joins TRBV30 to TRBJ2-5; D gene unclear. CDR3 amino acids: CAWSVRSVETQYF. The CDR3 DNA reads TGTGCCTGGAGTGTTAGGAGTGTAGAGACCCAGTACTTC.